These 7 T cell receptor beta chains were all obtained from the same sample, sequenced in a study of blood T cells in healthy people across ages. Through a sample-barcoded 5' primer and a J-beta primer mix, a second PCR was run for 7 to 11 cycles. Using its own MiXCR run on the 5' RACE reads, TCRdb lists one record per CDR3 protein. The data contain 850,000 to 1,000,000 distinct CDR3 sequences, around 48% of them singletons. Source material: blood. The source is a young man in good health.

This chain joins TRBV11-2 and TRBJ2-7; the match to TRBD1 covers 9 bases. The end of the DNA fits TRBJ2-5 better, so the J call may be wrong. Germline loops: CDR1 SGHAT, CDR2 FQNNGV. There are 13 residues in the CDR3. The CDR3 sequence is CASSLVTGGTQYF. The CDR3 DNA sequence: TGTGCCAGCAGTCTAGTGACAGGGGGGACCCAGTACTTC.

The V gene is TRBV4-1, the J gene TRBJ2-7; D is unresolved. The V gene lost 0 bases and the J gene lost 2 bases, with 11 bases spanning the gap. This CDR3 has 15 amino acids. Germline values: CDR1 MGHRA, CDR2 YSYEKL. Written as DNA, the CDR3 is TGCGCCAGCAGCCAAGATCCGCTAGGAACCTACGAGCAGTACTTC. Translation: CASSQDPLGTYEQYF.

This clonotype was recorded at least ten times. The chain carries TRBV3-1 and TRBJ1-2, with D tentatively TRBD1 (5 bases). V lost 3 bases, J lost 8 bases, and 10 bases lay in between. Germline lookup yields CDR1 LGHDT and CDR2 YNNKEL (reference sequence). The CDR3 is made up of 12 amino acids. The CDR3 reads CASSQRGSGYTF. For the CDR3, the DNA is TGTGCCAGCAGCCAGCGGGGGAGCGGCTACACCTTC.

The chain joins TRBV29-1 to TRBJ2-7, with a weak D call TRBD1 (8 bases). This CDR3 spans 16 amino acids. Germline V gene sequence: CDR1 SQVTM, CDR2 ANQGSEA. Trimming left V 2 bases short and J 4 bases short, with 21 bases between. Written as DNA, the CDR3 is TGCAGCGTTGAACGGTCTTCTACAGGGGGGGATTACGAGCAGTACTTC. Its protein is CSVERSSTGGDYEQYF.

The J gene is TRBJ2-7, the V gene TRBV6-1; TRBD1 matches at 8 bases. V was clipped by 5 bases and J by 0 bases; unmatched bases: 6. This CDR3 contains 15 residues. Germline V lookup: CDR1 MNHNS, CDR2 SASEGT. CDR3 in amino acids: CASSTRTGLSYEQYF. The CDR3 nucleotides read TGTGCCAGCAGTACTCGGACAGGGCTCTCCTACGAGCAGTACTTC.

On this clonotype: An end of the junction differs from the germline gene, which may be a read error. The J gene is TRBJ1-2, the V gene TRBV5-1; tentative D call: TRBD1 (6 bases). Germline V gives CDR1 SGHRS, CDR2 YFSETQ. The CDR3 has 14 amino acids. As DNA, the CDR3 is TGCACCAGCAGCGAACCAGGGGTTAACTATGGCTACACCTTC. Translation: CTSSEPGVNYGYTF.

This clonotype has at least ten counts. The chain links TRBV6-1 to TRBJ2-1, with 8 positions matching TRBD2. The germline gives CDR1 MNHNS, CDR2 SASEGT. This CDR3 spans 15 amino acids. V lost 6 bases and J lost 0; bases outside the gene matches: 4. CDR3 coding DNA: TGTGCCAGCAGGTTAGCGGGGAGCTCCTACAATGAGCAGTTCTTC. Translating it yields CASRLAGSSYNEQFF.